The rows below give T cell receptor beta chains drawn from one sample of a study of blood T cell repertoires in COVID-19. TCRdb's table, derived via immunoSEQ multiplex PCR, lists solely in-frame clones and lacks some. Of roughly 120,000 clones listed, 80% are singletons. The specimen was peripheral blood. The receptors here all came from a man between 65 and 85 years old with acute or convalescent COVID-19. The CDR3 runs from the conserved cysteine through the conserved F or W. Fields, in order: J gene, V gene, D gene, clone size, CDR3 DNA, CDR3 protein. A D gene is named only where the DNA matches it firmly. Clone size is not always given. Where it is, it says once, few, many or a class for expanded clones.

j_gene: TRBJ2-5; v_gene: TRBV4-1; d_gene: TRBD1; abundance: .; CDR3nt: TGCGCCAGCAGCCACGGGACAGACCTTGGGGCCCAGTACTTC; CDR3aa: CASSHGTDLGAQYF
j_gene: TRBJ2-5; v_gene: TRBV29-1; d_gene: TRBD1; abundance: .; CDR3nt: TGCAGCCTTACCCGTCAGGGGGCAAGGGAGACCCAGTACTTC; CDR3aa: CSLTRQGARETQYF
j_gene: TRBJ1-5; v_gene: TRBV7-7; d_gene: .; abundance: .; CDR3nt: TGTGCTAGCAGCCTACCGGGACTAAAGTACAATCAGCCCCAGCATTTT; CDR3aa: CASSLPGLKYNQPQHF
j_gene: TRBJ2-5; v_gene: TRBV6-1; d_gene: .; abundance: .; CDR3nt: TGTGCCAGCAGTGAAGCAGGGGGTGATTTGACCCAGTACTTC; CDR3aa: CASSEAGGDLTQYF
j_gene: TRBJ2-5; v_gene: TRBV12-3/TRBV12-4; d_gene: .; abundance: .; CDR3nt: TGTGCCAGCAGCCGACTAGTGGAGACCCAGTACTTC; CDR3aa: CASSRLVETQYF
j_gene: TRBJ1-1; v_gene: TRBV7-2; d_gene: .; abundance: .; CDR3nt: TGTGCCAGCAGCCTCCGTCCCGGGACGGGGGGTTCTTTCTTT; CDR3aa: CASSLRPGTGGSFF
j_gene: TRBJ1-4; v_gene: TRBV2; d_gene: TRBD1; abundance: .; CDR3nt: TGTGCCAGCAGTGTTAGGTCAGGGGGAACTAATGAAAAACTGTTTTTT; CDR3aa: CASSVRSGGTNEKLFF
j_gene: TRBJ2-7; v_gene: TRBV5-1; d_gene: .; abundance: .; CDR3nt: TGCGCCAGCAGCTTGGGAACAGGAAGGAACGAGCAGTACTTC; CDR3aa: CASSLGTGRNEQYF
j_gene: TRBJ2-2; v_gene: TRBV19; d_gene: TRBD2; abundance: .; CDR3nt: TGTGCCAGTACCCTACTTGCGGGGGGGCACACCGGGGAGCTGTTTTTT; CDR3aa: CASTLLAGGHTGELFF
j_gene: TRBJ2-7; v_gene: TRBV15; d_gene: .; abundance: few; CDR3nt: TGTGCCACCAGCCCCTACGCGCCCTCCTACGAGCAGTACTTC; CDR3aa: CATSPYAPSYEQYF
j_gene: TRBJ1-4; v_gene: TRBV4-1; d_gene: .; abundance: .; CDR3nt: TGCGCCAGCAGCCAGCCAGGACTGAAGGATAATGAAAAACTGTTTTTT; CDR3aa: CASSQPGLKDNEKLFF
j_gene: TRBJ1-6; v_gene: TRBV11-2; d_gene: .; abundance: .; CDR3nt: TGTGCCAGCAGCTTAGTAGCAGGGGCCGGGTCACCCCTCCACTTT; CDR3aa: CASSLVAGAGSPLHF
j_gene: TRBJ2-1; v_gene: TRBV27; d_gene: .; abundance: .; CDR3nt: TGTGCCAGCAGCTACCTCTCAGGGGAGCAGTTCTTC; CDR3aa: CASSYLSGEQFF
j_gene: TRBJ2-2; v_gene: TRBV12-3/TRBV12-4; d_gene: .; abundance: .; CDR3nt: TGTGCCAGCGTCAGGGATCACACCGGGGAGCTGTTTTTT; CDR3aa: CASVRDHTGELFF
j_gene: TRBJ2-7; v_gene: TRBV5-6; d_gene: TRBD2; abundance: .; CDR3nt: TGTGCCAGCAGGTGGCGGGGGTACGAGCAGTACTTC; CDR3aa: CASRWRGYEQYF
j_gene: TRBJ1-4; v_gene: TRBV4-1; d_gene: TRBD1; abundance: once; CDR3nt: TGCGCCAGCAGCCAACCACCCGGGACAGGTGAAAAACTGTTTTTT; CDR3aa: CASSQPPGTGEKLFF
j_gene: TRBJ1-2; v_gene: TRBV2; d_gene: .; abundance: .; CDR3nt: TGTGCCAGCAGCCTACTGACAGGCAACTATGGCTACACCTTC; CDR3aa: CASSLLTGNYGYTF
j_gene: TRBJ1-2; v_gene: TRBV5-1; d_gene: TRBD1; abundance: .; CDR3nt: TGCGCCAGCAGCAAGGGACAGGGATATGGCTACACCTTC; CDR3aa: CASSKGQGYGYTF
j_gene: TRBJ2-2; v_gene: TRBV30; d_gene: TRBD1; abundance: .; CDR3nt: TGTGCCTGGAATCGGGACAGCTACACCGGGGAGCTGTTTTTT; CDR3aa: CAWNRDSYTGELFF
j_gene: TRBJ2-7; v_gene: TRBV4-1; d_gene: .; abundance: .; CDR3nt: TGCGCCAGCAGCCAATCTCTAACCTACGAGCAGTACTTC; CDR3aa: CASSQSLTYEQYF
j_gene: TRBJ1-2; v_gene: TRBV2; d_gene: .; abundance: .; CDR3nt: TGTGCCAGCAGGAGGGAATATGACTACACCTTC; CDR3aa: CASRREYDYTF
j_gene: TRBJ1-4; v_gene: TRBV19; d_gene: .; abundance: few; CDR3nt: TGTGCCAGTAGTGTCCTGGGGCAGGGTGTCGAAAAACTGTTTTTT; CDR3aa: CASSVLGQGVEKLFF
j_gene: TRBJ1-2; v_gene: TRBV7-8; d_gene: .; abundance: .; CDR3nt: TGTGCCAGCGGTAGCTTAGAGGGCAGTGGCTACACCTTC; CDR3aa: CASGSLEGSGYTF
j_gene: TRBJ1-1; v_gene: TRBV28; d_gene: .; abundance: .; CDR3nt: TGTGCCAGCAGTCCACCTTGGCAAGTTGCCACTGAAGCTTTCTTT; CDR3aa: CASSPPWQVATEAFF
j_gene: TRBJ1-5; v_gene: TRBV2; d_gene: TRBD1; abundance: .; CDR3nt: TGTGCCAGCAGTTTGGGACAGTTCAATCAGCCCCAGCATTTT; CDR3aa: CASSLGQFNQPQHF
j_gene: TRBJ2-1; v_gene: TRBV29-1; d_gene: TRBD2; abundance: .; CDR3nt: TGCAGCGTTGTACCCCCCTCTAGCGGGGGTTACAATGAGCAGTTCTTC; CDR3aa: CSVVPPSSGGYNEQFF
j_gene: TRBJ1-2; v_gene: TRBV5-6; d_gene: .; abundance: .; CDR3nt: TGTGCCAGCAGCTTGGCTATGGACAGTAACTATGGCTACACCTTC; CDR3aa: CASSLAMDSNYGYTF
j_gene: TRBJ2-5; v_gene: TRBV6-5; d_gene: TRBD1; abundance: .; CDR3nt: TGTGCCAGCAGCCGCGGGACAGGCCAAGAGACCCAGTACTTC; CDR3aa: CASSRGTGQETQYF
j_gene: TRBJ1-5; v_gene: TRBV7-2; d_gene: .; abundance: .; CDR3nt: TGTGCCAGCAGCTTCCGGGTACATCAGCCCCAGCATTTT; CDR3aa: CASSFRVHQPQHF
j_gene: TRBJ2-1; v_gene: TRBV28; d_gene: .; abundance: few; CDR3nt: TGTGCCAGCAGTCCCTTTGGTAGCGAGGAGCAGTTCTTC; CDR3aa: CASSPFGSEEQFF
j_gene: TRBJ1-1; v_gene: TRBV2; d_gene: TRBD1; abundance: .; CDR3nt: TGTGCCAGCAGTGAAGCGCGTTGGACAGGGGGAGAAGCTTTCTTT; CDR3aa: CASSEARWTGGEAFF
j_gene: TRBJ2-3; v_gene: TRBV19; d_gene: .; abundance: .; CDR3nt: TGTGCCAGTAGTTCAACGTCAAGTGGCACAGATACGCAATATTTT; CDR3aa: CASSSTSSGTDTQYF
j_gene: TRBJ1-2; v_gene: TRBV3-1/TRBV3-2; d_gene: .; abundance: .; CDR3nt: TGTGCCAGCAGCCAGGGGGCAGGGGTTCGTGGTGGCTACACCTTC; CDR3aa: CASSQGAGVRGGYTF
j_gene: TRBJ2-7; v_gene: TRBV11-2; d_gene: TRBD1; abundance: .; CDR3nt: TGTGCCAGCAGCCTCAGCGGACAGGGGCCCTACGAGCAGTACTTC; CDR3aa: CASSLSGQGPYEQYF
j_gene: TRBJ2-7; v_gene: TRBV9; d_gene: .; abundance: .; CDR3nt: TGTGCCAGCAGCGTAGAGTCCGGGGATAGCTCCTACGAGCAGTACTTC; CDR3aa: CASSVESGDSSYEQYF
j_gene: TRBJ2-7; v_gene: TRBV6-5; d_gene: TRBD1; abundance: .; CDR3nt: TGTGCCAGCGGGAAGTCCGGGACAGGGGAGGGAGAGCAGTACTTC; CDR3aa: CASGKSGTGEGEQYF
j_gene: TRBJ1-5; v_gene: TRBV7-8; d_gene: .; abundance: .; CDR3nt: TGTGCCACGGGAGGTAATAGCAATCAGCCCCAGCATTTT; CDR3aa: CATGGNSNQPQHF
j_gene: TRBJ2-1; v_gene: TRBV25-1; d_gene: TRBD2; abundance: .; CDR3nt: TGTGCCAGCAGTGAATCGAGTAGCGGGGGGGCCTCCTACAATGAGCAGTTCTTC; CDR3aa: CASSESSSGGASYNEQFF
j_gene: TRBJ2-7; v_gene: TRBV29-1; d_gene: TRBD1; abundance: once; CDR3nt: TGCAGCGTCGGGACAGGGGCGGCCGAGCAGTACTTC; CDR3aa: CSVGTGAAEQYF
j_gene: TRBJ1-3; v_gene: TRBV5-6; d_gene: .; abundance: .; CDR3nt: TGTGCCAGCAGCTGGCAGGGAAGAGGAAACACCATATATTTT; CDR3aa: CASSWQGRGNTIYF